A single TCR beta chain is shown here with its context. These data belong to a study of blood T cell repertoires in COVID-19. On the study more broadly: Acute-phase and convalescent COVID-19 samples originated in the United States, Italy and Spain. T cells, B-cell-depleted T cells, or PBMCs provided the cDNA or gDNA that served as material.

Germline CDR1 and CDR2: SGDLS and YYNGEE. Trimming removed 3 bases at V and 6 bases at J, with 19 bases between. The CDR3 has 17 residues. Original analysis: From reference gene primer amplification, estimates of nucleated cell counts were derived. TCRdb's table, derived via immunoSEQ multiplex PCR, lists solely in-frame clones and lacks some. Clone size and V and J calls were adopted from that table, with D and trimming inferred from the DNA. The data contain under 80,000 clones, 80% to 90% of them singletons. The sample comprised peripheral blood. The receptor was derived from a woman older than 75 with active or convalescent COVID-19. The chain joins TRBV9 to TRBJ1-6; tentative D call: TRBD1 (5 bases). DNA for the CDR3: TGTGCCAGCAGCGGGCCCAGGGCAGGGCCTCTTAATTCACCCCTCCACTTT. Translating it yields CASSGPRAGPLNSPLHF.